This TCR beta chain was sequenced in a study of sequential checkpoint blockade in melanoma. The data were produced by immunoSEQ multiplex PCR, yet TCRdb's version contains in-frame clones alone and is incomplete. The data show around 40,000 clones, around 86% seen once. The CDR3 extends over 16 amino acids. V was trimmed by 3 bases and J by 4 bases, leaving 18 bases between them. Germline V gives CDR1 SGHVS, CDR2 FQNEAQ. This clone occurred once. The treatment was: randomized to nivolumab then ipilimumab (arm A) or the reverse (arm B). The sequence was collected from a human donor with melanoma. The gene calls are TRBV7-8 and TRBJ1-1; maybe TRBD1 (5 bases). The sequencing used CD8+ T cells sorted from blood (inferred from file names), collected from a patient given nivolumab and ipilimumab in sequence. The CDR3 is CASSFARGNLITEAFF. CDR3 nucleotides: TGTGCCAGCAGCTTCGCGCGGGGGAATTTGATCACTGAAGCTTTCTTT.